This note documents a single T cell receptor beta chain sequence. No antigen is known for it. Base qualities were left out, and no much larger clone turns up one base away. This CDR3 is also generated by other DNA sequences in the sample. Using the deep immunoSEQ assay, multiplex PCR amplified TCR CDR3 regions from genomic DNA. Extracted genomic DNA from each cell subset was distributed evenly across all wells of several immunoSEQ 96-well plates, and each plate was treated as a replicate. For sorted subsets, roughly 190 ng of genomic DNA, equivalent to about 30,000 T cell genomes, went into each replicate PCR. Purified libraries were quantified with a Qubit 3.0 fluorometer, sized on a Bioanalyzer 2100, and re-quantified with the KAPA Library Quantification kit. A separate single-read 150-cycle Illumina NextSeq 550 flow cell was used to sequence each immunoSEQ 96-well plate. As for how the authors treated the data: Because the immunoSEQ output held only junctional sequences and lacked quality scores, the filtering could not match the filtering applied to full-length reads. To assign V/J genes and CDR3, sequences were annotated using PyIR, a Python wrapper for IgBLAST v1.9, with IMGT germline references. Reads were filtered out if the reads had weak V/J assignments (E-value above 1e-6), no CDR3, stop codons, out-of-frame junctions, or ambiguous translated residues. V3J clonotypes were defined by identical inferred V gene, J gene, and CDR3 amino acid sequence. Percentage overlap between repertoires was calculated by dividing the number of shared unique clonotypes by the size of the smaller repertoire. Three approaches were used to assess repertoire richness: RTK rarefaction, the Chao1 estimator, and Recon v2.1 estimates of unobserved clonotypes. For all TCRbeta clonotypes obtained by the gDNA method from a handful of donors, generation probabilities were computed with OLGA. TCRdb holds this immuneACCESS table with in-frame rearrangements only. Some clones are missing; in checked studies, unresolved V genes explain under half, and the rest has no known cause. For V, J and clone size, that table is used; D and trimming come from the DNA. This sample is represented by about 1.5 million clones; approximately 97% of them were singletons. The top ten hold more than 0.9% of the sample.

The sample originates from a study of shared clonotypes between healthy human individuals (dated by TCRdb to the early 2020s). Describing the broader study: A few men and two women, aged 18 to 49 years, made up the cohort. To estimate repertoire size and how much clonotype sharing occurs between individuals, the study deeply sequenced the blood TCR repertoires of 5 or 6 healthy adults. Libraries were prepared and TCR repertoires were sequenced by different laboratories using diverse techniques, in order to increase sequencing depth and limit assay-specific biases. For each donor, CD4 naive and CD4 memory were each given three plates, CD8 naive was given two plates, and CD8 memory was given one plate. Between about 0.9 and 10 billion PBMCs per donor were obtained by leukapheresis.

Donors were healthy HIV-negative adults with no recently reported acute infections or vaccinations. Only Caucasian adults living in Nashville, Tennessee, USA were represented among the donors. CD4+ T cells were enriched through magnetic negative selection, after which naive cells were positively selected on CD45RA and the remaining negative fraction served as the memory subset. Blood was collected by leukapheresis, and PBMCs were isolated by Ficoll-Histopaque density gradient centrifugation and then cryopreserved in liquid nitrogen vapor phase. Purity and quantity of every magnetically sorted T cell population were checked by analytical flow cytometry. From each sorted fraction, genomic DNA was isolated and quantified by UV absorbance on a Nanodrop 2000c. Study-level results and caveats: Naive subsets generally had larger estimated clonotype richness than memory subsets did. The small number of donors limited the genetic and exposure-history diversity represented. Even with the large sequencing depth, rarefaction of the sorted-subset datasets indicated that sequencing was incomplete. Pairwise subsampling indicated that sequencing depth was expected to affect the degree of clonotype sharing among donors. Only blood was sampled, and tissue TCR repertoires likely differ from those in blood. Higher generation probabilities were observed for clonotypes shared by all four sorted-subset donors than for non-shared clonotypes. Sharing across a handful of donors was observed for around 5% of naive CD4, under 4% of naive CD8, 2.3% of memory CD4, and roughly 0.43% of memory CD8 clonotypes.

V lost 0 bases and J lost 0 bases; the stretch between them is 2 bases long. Taken from the germline V gene (reference sequence), the CDR1 and CDR2 loops are GTSNPN and SVGIG. Counted from cysteine to phenylalanine, this CDR3 has 13 amino acids. The sequence is cut down to CDR3 DNA, 39 bases in frame from base 1. The source of this sequence is a man between 25 and 39 years old in good health. Sequenced material: naive CD4+ T cells sorted from blood. Explained via the paper, the cell subset or site label denotes: CD45RA+ positively selected. Recombination connected TRBV30 to TRBJ1-4, with no confidently assigned D gene. The CDR3 has the sequence CAWSVTTNEKLFF. The nucleotides are TGTGCCTGGAGTGTGACAACTAATGAAAAACTGTTTTTT.